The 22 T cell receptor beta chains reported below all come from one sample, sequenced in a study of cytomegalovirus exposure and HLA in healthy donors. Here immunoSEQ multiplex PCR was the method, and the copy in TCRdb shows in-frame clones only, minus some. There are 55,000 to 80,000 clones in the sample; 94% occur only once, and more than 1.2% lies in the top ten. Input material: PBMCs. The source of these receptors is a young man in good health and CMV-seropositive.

The CDR3 sequence: CASSFGGGGRWETQYF. Written as DNA, the CDR3 is TGTGCCAGCAGTTTCGGCGGGGGGGGTAGGTGGGAGACCCAGTACTTC. The rearrangement links TRBV28 to TRBJ2-5; 9 bases fit TRBD2. V shed 3 bases and J 5 bases; nucleotides not matched to a gene: 10. Germline CDR1 is MDHEN and CDR2 is SYDVKM. The CDR3 totals 16 residues.

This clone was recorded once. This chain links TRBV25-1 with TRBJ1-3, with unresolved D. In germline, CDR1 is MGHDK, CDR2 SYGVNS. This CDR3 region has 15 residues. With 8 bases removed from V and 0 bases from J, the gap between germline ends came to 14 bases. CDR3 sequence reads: CASDSDGISGNTIYF. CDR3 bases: TGTGCCAGCGACTCTGACGGAATCTCTGGAAACACCATATATTTT.

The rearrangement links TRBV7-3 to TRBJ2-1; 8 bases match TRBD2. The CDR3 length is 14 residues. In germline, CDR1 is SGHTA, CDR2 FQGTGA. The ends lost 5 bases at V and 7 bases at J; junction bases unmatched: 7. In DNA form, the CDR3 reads TGTGCCAGCAGCGAAGCGGGAGCCGGAAATGAGCAGTTCTTC. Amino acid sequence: CASSEAGAGNEQFF.

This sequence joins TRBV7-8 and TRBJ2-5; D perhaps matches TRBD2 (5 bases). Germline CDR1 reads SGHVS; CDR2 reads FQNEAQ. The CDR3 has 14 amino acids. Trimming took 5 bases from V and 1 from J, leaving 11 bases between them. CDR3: CASSRGRLQETQYF. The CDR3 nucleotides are TGTGCCAGCAGCCGAGGGCGTCTCCAAGAGACCCAGTACTTC. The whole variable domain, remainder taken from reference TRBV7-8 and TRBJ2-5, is GAGVSQSPRYKVAKRGQDVALRCDPISGHVSLFWYQQALGQGPEFLTYFQNEAQLDKSGLPSDRFFAERPEGSVSTLKIQRTQQEDSAVYLCASSRGRLQETQYFGPGTRLLVL.

The chain's CDR3 is CASSQVGAGGSTDTQYF. In DNA form, the CDR3 reads TGCGCCAGCAGCCAAGTTGGAGCGGGGGGTAGCACAGATACGCAGTATTTT. The chain links TRBV4-1 to TRBJ2-3, with 9 positions matching TRBD2. The CDR3 covers 17 residues. Germline CDR1 and CDR2: MGHRA and YSYEKL. Trimming took 1 base from V and 0 from J; bases not matched to a gene: 5.

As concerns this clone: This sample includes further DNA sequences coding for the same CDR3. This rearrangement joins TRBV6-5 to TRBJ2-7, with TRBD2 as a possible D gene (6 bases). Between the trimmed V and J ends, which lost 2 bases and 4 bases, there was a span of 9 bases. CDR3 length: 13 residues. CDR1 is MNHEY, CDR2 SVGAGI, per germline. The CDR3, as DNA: TGTGCCAGCAGTTACCCCGGGAGTTACGAGCAGTACTTC. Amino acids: CASSYPGSYEQYF.

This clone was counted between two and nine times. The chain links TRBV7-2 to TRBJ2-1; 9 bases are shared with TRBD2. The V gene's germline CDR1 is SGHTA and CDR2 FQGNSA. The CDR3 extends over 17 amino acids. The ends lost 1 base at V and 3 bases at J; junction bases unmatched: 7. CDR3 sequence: CASSLGPGLANYNEQFF. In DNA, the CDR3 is TGTGCCAGCAGCTTAGGCCCGGGACTAGCTAACTACAATGAGCAGTTCTTC.

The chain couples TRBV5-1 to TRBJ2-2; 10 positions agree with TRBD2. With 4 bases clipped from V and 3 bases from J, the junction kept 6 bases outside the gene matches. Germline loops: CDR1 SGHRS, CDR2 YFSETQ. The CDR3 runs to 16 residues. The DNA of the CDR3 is TGCGCCAGCAGCGCGGCCGGACTAGCGGACACCGGGGAGCTGTTTTTT. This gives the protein CASSAAGLADTGELFF.

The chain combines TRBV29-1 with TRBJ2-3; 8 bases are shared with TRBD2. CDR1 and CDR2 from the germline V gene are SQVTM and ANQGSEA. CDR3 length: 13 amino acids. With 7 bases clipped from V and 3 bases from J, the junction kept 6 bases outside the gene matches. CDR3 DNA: TGCAGCGGAGCGGGGGCTGGGACAGATACGCAGTATTTT. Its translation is CSGAGAGTDTQYF.

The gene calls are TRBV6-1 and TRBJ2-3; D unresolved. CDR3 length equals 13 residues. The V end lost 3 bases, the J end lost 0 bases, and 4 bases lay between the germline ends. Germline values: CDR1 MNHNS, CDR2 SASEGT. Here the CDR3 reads CASSDPSTDTQYF. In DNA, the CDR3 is TGTGCCAGCAGTGACCCTAGCACAGATACGCAGTATTTT.

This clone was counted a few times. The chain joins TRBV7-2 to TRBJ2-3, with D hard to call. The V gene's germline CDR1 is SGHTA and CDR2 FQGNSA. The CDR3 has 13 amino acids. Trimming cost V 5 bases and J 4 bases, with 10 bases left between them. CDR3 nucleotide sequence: TGTGCCAGCAGCCCGTATATATCAGATACGCAGTATTTT. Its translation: CASSPYISDTQYF. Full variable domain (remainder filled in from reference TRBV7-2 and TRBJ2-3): GAGVSQSPSNKVTEKGKDVELRCDPISGHTALYWYRQSLGQGLEFLIYFQGNSAPDKSGLPSDRFSAERTGGSVSTLTIQRTQQEDSAVYLCASSPYISDTQYFGPGTRLTVL.

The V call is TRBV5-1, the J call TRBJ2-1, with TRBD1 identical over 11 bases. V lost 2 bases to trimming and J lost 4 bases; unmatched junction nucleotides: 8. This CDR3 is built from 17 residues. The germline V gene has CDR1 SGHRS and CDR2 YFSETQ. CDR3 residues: CASSLRSGTGGYNEQFF. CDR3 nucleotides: TGCGCCAGCAGCTTAAGATCCGGGACAGGGGGATACAATGAGCAGTTCTTC.

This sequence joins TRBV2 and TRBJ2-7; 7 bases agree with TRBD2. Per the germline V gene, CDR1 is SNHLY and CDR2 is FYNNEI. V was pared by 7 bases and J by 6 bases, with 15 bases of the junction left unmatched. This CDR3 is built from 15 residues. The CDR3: CASTPPGGSVPEQYF. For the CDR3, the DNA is TGTGCCAGCACTCCTCCGGGCGGGAGTGTCCCCGAGCAGTACTTC.

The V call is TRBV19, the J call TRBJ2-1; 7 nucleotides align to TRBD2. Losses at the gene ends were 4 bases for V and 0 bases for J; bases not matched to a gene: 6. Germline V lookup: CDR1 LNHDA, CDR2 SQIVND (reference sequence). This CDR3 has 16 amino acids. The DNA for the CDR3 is TGTGCCAGTAGTAAGCGGCGGGGGAGCTCCTACAATGAGCAGTTCTTC. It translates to CASSKRRGSSYNEQFF.

DNA of the CDR3: TGTGCCAGTAGTCCTCCTCGGCTAGCGGTGTACAATGAGCAGTTCTTC. This translates into CASSPPRLAVYNEQFF. The chain couples TRBV19 to TRBJ2-1; 7 bases match TRBD2. This CDR3 comprises 16 residues. CDR1 LNHDA and CDR2 SQIVND come from the germline V gene (reference sequence). The junction had 11 bases not matched to a gene; V was cut back by 5 bases and J by 4 bases.

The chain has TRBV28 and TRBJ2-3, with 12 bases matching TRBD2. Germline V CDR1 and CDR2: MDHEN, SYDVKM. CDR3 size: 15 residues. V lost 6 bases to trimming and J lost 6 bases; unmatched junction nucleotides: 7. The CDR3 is CASRAPSGRGDTQYF. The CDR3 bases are TGTGCCAGCAGGGCACCTAGCGGGAGGGGGGATACGCAGTATTTT.

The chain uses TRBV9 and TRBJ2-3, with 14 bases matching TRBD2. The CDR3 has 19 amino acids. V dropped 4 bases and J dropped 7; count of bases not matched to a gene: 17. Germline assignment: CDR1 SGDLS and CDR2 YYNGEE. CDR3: CASSPSGLAGGPGLNTQYF. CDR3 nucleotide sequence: TGTGCCAGCAGCCCCTCTGGACTAGCGGGGGGCCCCGGGCTAAATACGCAGTATTTT.

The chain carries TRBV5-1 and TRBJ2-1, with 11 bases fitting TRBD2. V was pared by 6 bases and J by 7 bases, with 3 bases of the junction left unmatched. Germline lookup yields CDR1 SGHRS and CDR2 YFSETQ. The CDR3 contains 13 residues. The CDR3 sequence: CASKTSGANEQFF. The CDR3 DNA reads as TGCGCCAGCAAGACTAGCGGGGCTAATGAGCAGTTCTTC.

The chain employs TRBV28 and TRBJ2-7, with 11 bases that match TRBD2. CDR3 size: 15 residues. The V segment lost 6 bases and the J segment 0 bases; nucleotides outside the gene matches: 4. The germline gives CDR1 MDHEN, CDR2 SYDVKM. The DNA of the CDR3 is TGTGCCAGCAGCCCTAGCGGGGGGCCCTCCTACGAGCAGTACTTC. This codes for CASSPSGGPSYEQYF.

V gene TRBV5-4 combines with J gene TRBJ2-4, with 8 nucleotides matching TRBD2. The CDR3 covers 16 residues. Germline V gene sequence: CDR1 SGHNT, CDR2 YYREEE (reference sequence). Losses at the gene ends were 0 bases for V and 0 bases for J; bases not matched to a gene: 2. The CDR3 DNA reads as TGTGCCAGCAGCTTGGGGCTAGCGGGAGCCAAAAACATTCAGTACTTC. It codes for CASSLGLAGAKNIQYF.

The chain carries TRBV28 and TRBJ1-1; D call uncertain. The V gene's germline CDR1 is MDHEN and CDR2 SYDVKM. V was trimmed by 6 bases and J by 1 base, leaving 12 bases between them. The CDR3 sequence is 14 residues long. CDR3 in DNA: TGTGCCAGCAGCCCTGCGGAGGGGAACACTGAAGCTTTCTTT. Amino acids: CASSPAEGNTEAFF.

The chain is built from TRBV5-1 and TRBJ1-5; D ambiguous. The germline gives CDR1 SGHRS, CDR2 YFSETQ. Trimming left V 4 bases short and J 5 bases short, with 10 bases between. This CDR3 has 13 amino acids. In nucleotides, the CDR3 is TGCGCCAGCAGCCCAAACACCGATCAGCCCCAGCATTTT. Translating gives CASSPNTDQPQHF.